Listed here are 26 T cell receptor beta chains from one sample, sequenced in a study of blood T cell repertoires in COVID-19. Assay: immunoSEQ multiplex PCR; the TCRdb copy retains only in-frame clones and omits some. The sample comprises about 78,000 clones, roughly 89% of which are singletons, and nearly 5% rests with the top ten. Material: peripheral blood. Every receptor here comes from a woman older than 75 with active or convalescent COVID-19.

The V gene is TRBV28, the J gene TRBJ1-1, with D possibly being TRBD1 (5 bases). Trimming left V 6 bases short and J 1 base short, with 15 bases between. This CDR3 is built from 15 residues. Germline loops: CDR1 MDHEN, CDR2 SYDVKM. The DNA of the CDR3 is TGTGCCAGCAGCTTCGGGGGAATCCCGAACACTGAAGCTTTCTTT. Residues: CASSFGGIPNTEAFF.

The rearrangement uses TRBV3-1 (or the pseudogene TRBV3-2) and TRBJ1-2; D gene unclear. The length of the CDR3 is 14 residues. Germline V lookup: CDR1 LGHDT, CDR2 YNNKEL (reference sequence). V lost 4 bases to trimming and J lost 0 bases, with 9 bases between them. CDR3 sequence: CASSRREPNYGYTF. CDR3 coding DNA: TGTGCCAGCAGCCGACGGGAACCTAACTATGGCTACACCTTC.

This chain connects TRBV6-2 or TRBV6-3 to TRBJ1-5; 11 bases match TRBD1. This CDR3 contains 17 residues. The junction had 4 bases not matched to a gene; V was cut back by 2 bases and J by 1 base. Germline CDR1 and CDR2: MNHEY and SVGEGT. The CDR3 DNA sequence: TGTGCCAGCAGTTACGAGGACAGGGGGCTAAGCAATCAGCCCCAGCATTTT. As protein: CASSYEDRGLSNQPQHF.

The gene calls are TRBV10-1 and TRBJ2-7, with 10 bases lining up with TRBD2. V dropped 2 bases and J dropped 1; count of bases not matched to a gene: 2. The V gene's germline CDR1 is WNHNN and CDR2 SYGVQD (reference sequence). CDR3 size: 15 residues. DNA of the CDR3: TGCGCCAGCAGTGAGGGACTAGCGGTTTCCTACGAGCAGTACTTC. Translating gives CASSEGLAVSYEQYF.

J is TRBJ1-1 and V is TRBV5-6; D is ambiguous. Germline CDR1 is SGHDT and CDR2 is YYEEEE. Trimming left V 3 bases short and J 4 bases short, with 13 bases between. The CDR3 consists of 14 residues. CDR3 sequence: CASSSGLGGTEAFF. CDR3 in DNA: TGTGCCAGCAGCTCCGGACTGGGAGGCACTGAAGCTTTCTTT.

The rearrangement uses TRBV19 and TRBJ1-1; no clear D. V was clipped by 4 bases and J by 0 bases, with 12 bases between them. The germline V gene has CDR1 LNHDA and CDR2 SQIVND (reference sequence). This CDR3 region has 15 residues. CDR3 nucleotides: TGTGCCAGTAGTAAACAGACATTCATGAACACTGAAGCTTTCTTT. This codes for CASSKQTFMNTEAFF.

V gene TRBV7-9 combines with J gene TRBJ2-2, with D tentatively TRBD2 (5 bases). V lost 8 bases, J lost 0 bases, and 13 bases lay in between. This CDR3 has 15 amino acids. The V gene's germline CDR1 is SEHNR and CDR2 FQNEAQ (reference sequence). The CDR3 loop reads CASGVSGTNTGELFF. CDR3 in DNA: TGTGCCAGCGGAGTATCGGGAACGAACACCGGGGAGCTGTTTTTT.

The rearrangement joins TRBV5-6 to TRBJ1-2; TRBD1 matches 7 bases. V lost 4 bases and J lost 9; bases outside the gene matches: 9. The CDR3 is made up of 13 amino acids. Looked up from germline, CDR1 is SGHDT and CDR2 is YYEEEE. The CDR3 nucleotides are TGTGCCAGCAGCCCCCCGGCAGGGGGGAGCTACACCTTC. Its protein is CASSPPAGGSYTF.

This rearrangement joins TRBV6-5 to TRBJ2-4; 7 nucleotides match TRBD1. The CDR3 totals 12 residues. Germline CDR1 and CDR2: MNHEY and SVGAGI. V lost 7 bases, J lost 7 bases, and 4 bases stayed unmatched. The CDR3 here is CASTAGGNIQYF. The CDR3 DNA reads TGTGCCAGCACCGCAGGGGGTAACATTCAGTACTTC.

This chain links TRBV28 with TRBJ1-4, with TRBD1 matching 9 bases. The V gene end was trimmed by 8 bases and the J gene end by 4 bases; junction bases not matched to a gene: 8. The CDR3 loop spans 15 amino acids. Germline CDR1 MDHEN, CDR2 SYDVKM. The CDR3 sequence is CASGPWTGVNEKLFF. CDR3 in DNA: TGTGCCAGCGGACCCTGGACAGGGGTTAATGAAAAACTGTTTTTT.

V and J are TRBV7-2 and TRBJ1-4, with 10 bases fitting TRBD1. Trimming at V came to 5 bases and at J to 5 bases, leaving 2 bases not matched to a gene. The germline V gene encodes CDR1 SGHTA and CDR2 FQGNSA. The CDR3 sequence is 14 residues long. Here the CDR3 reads CASSRTGGNEKLFF. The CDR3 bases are TGTGCCAGCAGCCGGACAGGGGGGAATGAAAAACTGTTTTTT. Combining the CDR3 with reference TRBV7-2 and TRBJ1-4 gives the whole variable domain GAGVSQSPSNKVTEKGKDVELRCDPISGHTALYWYRQSLGQGLEFLIYFQGNSAPDKSGLPSDRFSAERTGGSVSTLTIQRTQQEDSAVYLCASSRTGGNEKLFFGSGTQLSVL.

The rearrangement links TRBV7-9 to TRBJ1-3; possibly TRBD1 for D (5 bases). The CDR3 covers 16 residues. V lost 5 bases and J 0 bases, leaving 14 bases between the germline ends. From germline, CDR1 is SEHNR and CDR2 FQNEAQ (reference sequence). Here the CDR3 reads CASSTHQGISGNTIYF. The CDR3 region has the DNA TGTGCCAGCAGCACGCACCAGGGCATCTCTGGAAACACCATATATTTT.

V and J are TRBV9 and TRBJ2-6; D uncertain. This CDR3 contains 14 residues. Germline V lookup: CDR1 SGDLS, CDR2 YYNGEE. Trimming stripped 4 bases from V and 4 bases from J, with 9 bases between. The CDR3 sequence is CASSKLVGANVLTF. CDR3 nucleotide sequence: TGTGCCAGCAGCAAGCTGGTGGGGGCCAACGTCCTGACTTTC.

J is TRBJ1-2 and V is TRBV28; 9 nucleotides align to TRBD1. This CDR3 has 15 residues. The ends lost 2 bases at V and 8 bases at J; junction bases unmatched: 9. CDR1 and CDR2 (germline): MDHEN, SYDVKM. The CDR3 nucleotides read TGTGCCAGCAGTTTAAGTAACAGGGGGCTAGGAGGCTACACCTTC. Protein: CASSLSNRGLGGYTF.

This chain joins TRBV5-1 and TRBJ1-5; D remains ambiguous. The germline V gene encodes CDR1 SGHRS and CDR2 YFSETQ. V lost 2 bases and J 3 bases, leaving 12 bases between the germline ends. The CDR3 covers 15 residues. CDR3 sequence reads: CASSFNTGYNQPQHF. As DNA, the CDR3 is TGCGCCAGCAGCTTTAATACGGGTTACAATCAGCCCCAGCATTTT.

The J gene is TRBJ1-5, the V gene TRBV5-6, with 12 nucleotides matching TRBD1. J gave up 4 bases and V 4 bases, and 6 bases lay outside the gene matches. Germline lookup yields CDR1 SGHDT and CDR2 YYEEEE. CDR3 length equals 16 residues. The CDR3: CASSGGTGGLNQPQHF. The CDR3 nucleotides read TGTGCCAGCAGCGGAGGGACAGGGGGCCTAAATCAGCCCCAGCATTTT. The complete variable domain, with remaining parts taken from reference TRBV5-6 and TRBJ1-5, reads DAGVTQSPTHLIKTRGQQVTLRCSPKSGHDTVSWYQQALGQGPQFIFQYYEEEERQRGNFPDRFSGHQFPNYSSELNVNALLLGDSALYLCASSGGTGGLNQPQHFGDGTRLSIL.

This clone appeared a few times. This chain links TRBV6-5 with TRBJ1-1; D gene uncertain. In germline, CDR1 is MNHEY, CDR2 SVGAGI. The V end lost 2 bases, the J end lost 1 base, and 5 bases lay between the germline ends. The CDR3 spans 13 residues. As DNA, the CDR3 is TGTGCCAGCAGTTACCCGGGGAACACTGAAGCTTTCTTT. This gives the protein CASSYPGNTEAFF.

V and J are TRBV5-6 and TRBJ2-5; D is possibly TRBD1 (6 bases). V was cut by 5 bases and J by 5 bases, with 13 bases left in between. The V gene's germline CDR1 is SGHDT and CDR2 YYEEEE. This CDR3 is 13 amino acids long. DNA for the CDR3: TGTGCCAGCAGTTCCGGGACAACGGAGACCCAGTACTTC. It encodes CASSSGTTETQYF.

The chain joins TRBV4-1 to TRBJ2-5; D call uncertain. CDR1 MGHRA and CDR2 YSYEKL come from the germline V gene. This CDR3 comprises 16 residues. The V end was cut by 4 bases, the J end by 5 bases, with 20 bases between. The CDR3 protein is CASSRLGIGSRETQYF. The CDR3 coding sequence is TGCGCCAGCAGCCGCTTGGGCATAGGATCTCGGGAGACCCAGTACTTC.

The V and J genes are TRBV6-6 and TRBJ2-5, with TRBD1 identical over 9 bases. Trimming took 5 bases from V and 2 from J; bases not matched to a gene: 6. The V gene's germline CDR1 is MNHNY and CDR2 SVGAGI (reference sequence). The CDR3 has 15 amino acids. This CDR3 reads CASSPMDRGQETQYF. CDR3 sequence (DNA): TGTGCCAGCAGTCCGATGGACAGGGGACAAGAGACCCAGTACTTC.

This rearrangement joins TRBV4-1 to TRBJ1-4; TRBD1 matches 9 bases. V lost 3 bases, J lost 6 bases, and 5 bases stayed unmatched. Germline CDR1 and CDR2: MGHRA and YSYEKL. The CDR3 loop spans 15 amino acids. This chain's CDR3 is CASSQTTGGDEKLFF. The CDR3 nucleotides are TGCGCCAGCAGCCAGACGACAGGGGGTGATGAAAAACTGTTTTTT.

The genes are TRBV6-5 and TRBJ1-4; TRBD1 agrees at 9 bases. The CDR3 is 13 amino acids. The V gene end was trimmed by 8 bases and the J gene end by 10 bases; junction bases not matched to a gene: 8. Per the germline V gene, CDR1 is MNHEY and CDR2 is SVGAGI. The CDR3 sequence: CASGTGPLGKLFF. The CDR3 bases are TGTGCCAGCGGGACAGGGCCCTTAGGAAAACTGTTTTTT.

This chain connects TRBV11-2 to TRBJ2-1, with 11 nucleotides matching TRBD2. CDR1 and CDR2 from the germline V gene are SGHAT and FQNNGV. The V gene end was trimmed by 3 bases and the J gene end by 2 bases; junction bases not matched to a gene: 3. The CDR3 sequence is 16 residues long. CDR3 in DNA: TGTGCCAGCAGCTTCACGACTAGCGGGACCTACAATGAGCAGTTCTTC. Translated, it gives CASSFTTSGTYNEQFF.

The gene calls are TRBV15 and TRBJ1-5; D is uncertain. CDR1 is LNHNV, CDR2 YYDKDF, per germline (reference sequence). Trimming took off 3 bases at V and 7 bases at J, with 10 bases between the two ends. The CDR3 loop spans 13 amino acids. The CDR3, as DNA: TGTGCCACCAGCAGGCCCGGCGGGCAGCCCCAGCATTTT. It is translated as CATSRPGGQPQHF.

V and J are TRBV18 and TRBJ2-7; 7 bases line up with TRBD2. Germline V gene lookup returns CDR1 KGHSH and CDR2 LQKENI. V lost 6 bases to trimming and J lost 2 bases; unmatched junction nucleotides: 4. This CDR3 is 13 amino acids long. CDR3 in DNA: TGTGCCAGCTCGGGAGGGGTAACCTACGAGCAGTACTTC. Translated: CASSGGVTYEQYF.

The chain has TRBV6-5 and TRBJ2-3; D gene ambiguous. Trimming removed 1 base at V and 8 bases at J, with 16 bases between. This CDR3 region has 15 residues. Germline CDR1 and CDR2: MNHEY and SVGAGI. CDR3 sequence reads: CASSYYVSGGGTQYF. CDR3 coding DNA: TGTGCCAGCAGTTACTACGTTTCCGGCGGTGGTACGCAGTATTTT.